This T cell receptor beta chain derives from a study of blood T cells in healthy people across ages. Extractions gave at least 5 micrograms of total RNA per sample. J was trimmed by 2 bases and V by 3 bases; bases with no gene match: 5. This CDR3 spans 15 amino acids. Using a J-beta primer mix together with a sample-barcoded 5' primer, a second PCR was run for 7 to 11 cycles. MiXCR, run by TCRdb on the 5' RACE reads, gives a single entry per CDR3 protein. The table includes over a million distinct CDR3 sequences, around 42% detected once. The V call is TRBV12-3 or TRBV12-4, the J call TRBJ2-7; 9 bases match TRBD2. Sequencing input: blood. The receptor's source is a woman in her late teens or twenties in good health. The CDR3 here is CASSFGAGGTYEQYF. The CDR3 bases are TGTGCCAGCAGTTTCGGGGCGGGAGGGACCTACGAGCAGTACTTC.